Reported below is one TCR beta chain. Its antigen is not known. Criteria for exclusion of patients were uncontrolled infection, other autoimmune disease, pregnancy or lactation. The data stem from a study of T cells in Graves' hyperthyroidism and ophthalmopathy. V was shortened by 5 bases and J by 2 bases, with 17 bases between the two germline ends. Germline CDR1 SGDLS, CDR2 YYNGEE. The CDR3 covers 15 residues. The investigators amplified TCR beta CDR3 regions from RNA transcripts. Carried out on the TCR CDR3, a first-round RT-PCR used the HTBI primer set. Via MiXCR, TCRdb re-called the multiplex PCR reads, giving one row per CDR3 protein. Among around 600,000 distinct CDR3 sequences, less than 45% were seen once, and the ten largest hold about 7.2%. General study results and limits: Ophthalmopathy prediction by the model preceded onset by a median 6.5 months.

This chain uses TRBV9 with TRBJ2-7, with D hard to call. Sequencing input: peripheral blood or thyroid tissue (not recorded which). This TCR was sampled from an adult man with Graves' disease, either hyperthyroidism or ophthalmopathy (not recorded which). CDR3 DNA sequence: TGTGCCAGCAGTGAACTCGGGCTTTTTACCTACGAGCAGTACTTC. Translation: CASSELGLFTYEQYF.